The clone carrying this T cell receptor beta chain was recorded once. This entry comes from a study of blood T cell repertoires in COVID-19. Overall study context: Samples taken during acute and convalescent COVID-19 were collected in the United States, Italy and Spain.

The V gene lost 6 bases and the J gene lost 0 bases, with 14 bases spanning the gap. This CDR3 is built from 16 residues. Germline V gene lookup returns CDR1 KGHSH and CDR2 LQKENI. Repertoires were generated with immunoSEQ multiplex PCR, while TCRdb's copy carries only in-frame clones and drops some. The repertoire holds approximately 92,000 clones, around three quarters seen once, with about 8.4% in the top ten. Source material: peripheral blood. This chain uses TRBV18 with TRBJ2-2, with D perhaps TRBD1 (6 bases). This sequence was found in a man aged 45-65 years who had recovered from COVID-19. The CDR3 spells CASSPTGRPNTGELFF. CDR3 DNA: TGTGCCAGCTCGCCTACAGGGCGGCCGAACACCGGGGAGCTGTTTTTT.